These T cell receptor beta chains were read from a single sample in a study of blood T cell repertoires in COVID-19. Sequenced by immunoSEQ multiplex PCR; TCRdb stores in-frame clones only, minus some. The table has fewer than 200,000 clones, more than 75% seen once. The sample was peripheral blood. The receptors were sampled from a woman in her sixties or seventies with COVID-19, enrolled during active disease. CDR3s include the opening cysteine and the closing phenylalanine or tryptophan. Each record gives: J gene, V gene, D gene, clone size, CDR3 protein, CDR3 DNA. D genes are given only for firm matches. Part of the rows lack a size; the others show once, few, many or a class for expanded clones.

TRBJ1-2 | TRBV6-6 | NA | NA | CASRNTEYYGYTF | TGTGCCAGCAGAAATACCGAGTACTATGGCTACACCTTC
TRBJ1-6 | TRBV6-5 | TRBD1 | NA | CASSRDSPNSPLHF | TGTGCCAGCAGTAGGGACAGTCCTAATTCACCCCTCCACTTT
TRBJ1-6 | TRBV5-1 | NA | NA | CASSLVTGGNSPLHF | TGCGCCAGCAGCTTGGTAACGGGGGGTAATTCACCCCTCCACTTT
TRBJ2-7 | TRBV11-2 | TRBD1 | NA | CASAITTGTGYEQYF | TGTGCCAGCGCCATCACTACCGGGACAGGCTACGAGCAGTACTTC
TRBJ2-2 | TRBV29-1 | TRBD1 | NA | CSVARAGGEGELFF | TGCAGCGTTGCTAGGGCAGGGGGTGAAGGGGAGCTGTTTTTT
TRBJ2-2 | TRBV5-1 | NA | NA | CASSLDLGAHGELFF | TGCGCCAGCAGCTTGGATCTGGGGGCCCACGGGGAGCTGTTTTTT
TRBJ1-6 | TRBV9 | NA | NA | CASSAGGGSPLHF | TGTGCCAGCAGCGCCGGCGGGGGATCACCCCTCCACTTT
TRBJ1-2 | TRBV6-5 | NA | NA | CASSYGRGNNYGYTF | TGTGCCAGCAGTTACGGCAGGGGAAATAACTATGGCTACACCTTC
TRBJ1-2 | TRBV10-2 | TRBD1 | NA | CASARGIGQLNYGYTF | TGCGCCAGCGCCAGGGGGATCGGACAGCTAAACTATGGCTACACCTTC
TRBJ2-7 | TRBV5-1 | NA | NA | CASSLAGPEQYF | TGCGCCAGCAGCTTGGCCGGTCCCGAGCAGTACTTC
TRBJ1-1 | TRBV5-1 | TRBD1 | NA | CASSLTGQGTITEAFF | TGCGCCAGCAGCCTAACCGGACAGGGGACTATCACTGAAGCTTTCTTT
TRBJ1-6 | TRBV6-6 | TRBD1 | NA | CASSSGTGAPLHF | TGTGCCAGCAGTTCCGGGACAGGAGCTCCCCTCCACTTT
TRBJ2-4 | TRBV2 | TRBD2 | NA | CASSDLGLAGGLQLAKNIQYF | TGTGCCAGCAGTGACTTAGGGCTAGCGGGAGGCCTACAGCTAGCCAAAAACATTCAGTACTTC
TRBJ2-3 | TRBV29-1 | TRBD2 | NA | CSVEYSGGGTDTQYF | TGCAGCGTTGAATACAGCGGGGGGGGTACAGATACGCAGTATTTT
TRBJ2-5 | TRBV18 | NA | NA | CASSPRPGEETQYF | TGTGCCAGCTCACCACGGCCCGGGGAAGAGACCCAGTACTTC
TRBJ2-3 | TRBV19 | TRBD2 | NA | CASCLFETSGPHQEDTQYF | TGTGCCAGTTGCCTATTTGAGACTAGCGGCCCCCATCAGGAAGATACGCAGTATTTT
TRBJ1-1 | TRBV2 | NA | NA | CASSNVGFLNTEAFF | TGTGCCAGCAGCAACGTCGGGTTTTTGAACACTGAAGCTTTCTTT
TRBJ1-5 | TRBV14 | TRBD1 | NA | CASSLGTAQPQHF | TGTGCCAGCAGCCTTGGGACAGCCCAGCCCCAGCATTTT
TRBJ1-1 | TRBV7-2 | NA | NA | CASSTEMLASAEAFF | TGTGCCAGCAGCACAGAAATGTTGGCTTCGGCTGAAGCTTTCTTT
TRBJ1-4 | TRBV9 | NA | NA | CASSPWTEDEKLFF | TGTGCCAGCAGCCCCTGGACAGAAGATGAAAAACTGTTTTTT
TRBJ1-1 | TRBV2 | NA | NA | CASTDWGVGTEAFF | TGTGCCAGCACCGATTGGGGGGTGGGCACTGAAGCTTTCTTT
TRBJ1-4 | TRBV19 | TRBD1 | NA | CASSPDRGRINEKLFF | TGTGCCAGTAGCCCGGACAGGGGGCGCATTAATGAAAAACTGTTTTTT
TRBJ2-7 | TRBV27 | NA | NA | CASSLSSGLPNEQYF | TGTGCCAGCAGTTTATCGAGCGGCCTCCCCAACGAGCAGTACTTC
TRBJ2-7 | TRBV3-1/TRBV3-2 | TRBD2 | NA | CASSQEPGLAGEQYF | TGTGCCAGCAGCCAAGAACCGGGACTAGCGGGGGAGCAGTACTTC
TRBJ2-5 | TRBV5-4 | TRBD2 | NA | CASSLTSSGRLETQYF | TGTGCCAGCAGCTTGACGTCTAGCGGGAGGTTGGAGACCCAGTACTTC
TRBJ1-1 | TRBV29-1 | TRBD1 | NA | CSEVTGGDEAFF | TGCAGCGAAGTTACAGGGGGCGACGAAGCTTTCTTT
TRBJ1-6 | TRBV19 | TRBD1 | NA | CASTPGQKNSPLHF | TGTGCCAGTACCCCGGGACAGAAAAATTCACCCCTCCACTTT
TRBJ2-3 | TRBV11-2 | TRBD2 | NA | CASSFSGTDTQYF | TGTGCCAGCAGCTTTAGCGGGACAGATACGCAGTATTTT
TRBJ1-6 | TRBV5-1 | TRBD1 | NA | CASSLGAGRQGLGSPLHF | TGCGCCAGCAGCTTGGGGGCCGGCCGACAGGGGTTAGGGTCACCCCTCCACTTT
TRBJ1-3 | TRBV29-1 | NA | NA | CSVRPSSGNTIYF | TGCAGCGTTCGTCCTAGCTCTGGAAACACCATATATTTT
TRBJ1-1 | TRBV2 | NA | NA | CASSEGRGGDQAFF | TGTGCCAGCAGTGAAGGGAGAGGAGGTGACCAAGCTTTCTTT
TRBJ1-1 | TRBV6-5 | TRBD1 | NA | CASSYSKGANTEAFF | TGTGCCAGCAGTTACTCGAAGGGGGCGAACACTGAAGCTTTCTTT
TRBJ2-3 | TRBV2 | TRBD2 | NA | CASGGLAGEYTDTQYF | TGTGCCAGCGGTGGACTAGCGGGGGAGTACACAGATACGCAGTATTTT
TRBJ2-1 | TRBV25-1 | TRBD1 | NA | CASSDKTGGHEQFF | TGTGCCAGCAGTGATAAGACAGGGGGTCATGAGCAGTTCTTC
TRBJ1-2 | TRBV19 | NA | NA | CASSGRVGDGYTF | TGTGCCAGTAGTGGTAGGGTAGGGGATGGCTACACCTTC
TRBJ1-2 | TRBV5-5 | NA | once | CASSFSPGGSGGYTF | TGTGCCAGCAGCTTCTCCCCGGGCGGGAGTGGAGGCTACACCTTC
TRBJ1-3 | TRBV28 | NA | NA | CASSFPRDSYTIYF | TGTGCCAGCAGTTTCCCACGGGATTCATACACCATATATTTT
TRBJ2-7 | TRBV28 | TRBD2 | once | CASSPAGAYPEQYF | TGTGCCAGCAGTCCAGCGGGAGCTTACCCCGAGCAGTACTTC
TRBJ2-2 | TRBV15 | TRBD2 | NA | CATSSHGAGENTGELFF | TGTGCCACCAGCAGCCACGGGGCGGGGGAGAACACCGGGGAGCTGTTTTTT
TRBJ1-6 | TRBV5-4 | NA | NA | CASSGGTAYNSPLHF | TGTGCCAGCAGCGGGGGGACCGCTTATAATTCACCCCTCCACTTT
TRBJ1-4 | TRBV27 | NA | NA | CASSSREKLFF | TGTGCCAGCAGTTCCCGGGAAAAACTGTTTTTT
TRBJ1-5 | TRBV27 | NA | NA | CASRRTTGDERQPQHF | TGTGCCAGCAGGCGCACCACAGGAGACGAGAGGCAGCCCCAGCATTTT
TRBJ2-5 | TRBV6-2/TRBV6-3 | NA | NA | CASSQGQETQYF | TGTGCCAGCAGTCAGGGGCAAGAGACCCAGTACTTC
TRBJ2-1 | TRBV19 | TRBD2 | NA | CASNRGLAGVGPYNEQFF | TGTGCCAGTAACCGAGGACTAGCGGGAGTCGGCCCCTACAATGAGCAGTTCTTC
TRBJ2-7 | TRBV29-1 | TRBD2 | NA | CSVLLAVSSYEQYF | TGCAGCGTTCTACTAGCGGTAAGCTCCTACGAGCAGTACTTC
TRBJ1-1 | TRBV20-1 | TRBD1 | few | CSASSGTGLMNTEAFF | TGCAGTGCTAGTTCTGGGACAGGGCTCATGAACACTGAAGCTTTCTTT
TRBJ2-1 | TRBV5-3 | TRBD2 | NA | CARSSRAGVVNEQFF | TGTGCCAGAAGCTCGAGAGCGGGAGTGGTGAATGAGCAGTTCTTC
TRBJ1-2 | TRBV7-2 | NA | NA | CASRQESSGPIYGYTF | TGTGCCAGCCGCCAAGAGAGTAGCGGGCCCATATATGGCTACACCTTC
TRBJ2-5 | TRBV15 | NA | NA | CATSRGGVQETQYF | TGTGCCACCAGCAGAGGGGGCGTCCAAGAGACCCAGTACTTC
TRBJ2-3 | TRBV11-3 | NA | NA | CASSSGTSRADTQYF | TGTGCCAGCAGCTCCGGGACATCGAGGGCCGATACGCAGTATTTT
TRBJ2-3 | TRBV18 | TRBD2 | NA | CASSTRTSGRGTDTQYF | TGTGCCAGCTCAACTAGGACTAGCGGGAGAGGCACAGATACGCAGTATTTT
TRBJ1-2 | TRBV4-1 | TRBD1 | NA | CASSPDRAVGYTF | TGCGCCAGCAGCCCTGACAGGGCTGTCGGCTACACCTTC
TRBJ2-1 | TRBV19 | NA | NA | CASSISPGGGEQFF | TGTGCCAGTAGTATATCCCCAGGGGGAGGTGAGCAGTTCTTC
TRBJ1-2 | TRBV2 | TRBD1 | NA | CASSERDRPIYGYTF | TGTGCCAGCAGTGAGAGGGACAGGCCTATCTATGGCTACACCTTC
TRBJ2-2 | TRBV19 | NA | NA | CASSYRDGGTGELFF | TGTGCCAGTAGTTACAGGGACGGTGGCACCGGGGAGCTGTTTTTT
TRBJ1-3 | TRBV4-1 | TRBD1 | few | CASQRTGTGNTIYF | TGCGCCAGCCAGCGGACAGGGACAGGAAACACCATATATTTT